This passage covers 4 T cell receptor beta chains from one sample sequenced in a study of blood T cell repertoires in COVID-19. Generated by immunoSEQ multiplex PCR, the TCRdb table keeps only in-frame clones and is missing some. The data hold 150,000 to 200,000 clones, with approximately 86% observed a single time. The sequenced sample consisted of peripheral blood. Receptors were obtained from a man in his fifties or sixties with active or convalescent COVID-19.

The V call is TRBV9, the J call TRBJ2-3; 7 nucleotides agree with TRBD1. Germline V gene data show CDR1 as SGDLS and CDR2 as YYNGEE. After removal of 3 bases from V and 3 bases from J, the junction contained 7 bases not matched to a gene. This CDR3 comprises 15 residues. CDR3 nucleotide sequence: TGTGCCAGCAGCGCTCGGACAGGAGGTACAGATACGCAGTATTTT. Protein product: CASSARTGGTDTQYF. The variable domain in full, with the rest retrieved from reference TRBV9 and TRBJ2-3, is DSGVTQTPKHLITATGQRVTLRCSPRSGDLSVYWYQQSLDQGLQFLIQYYNGEERAKGNILERFSAQQFPDLHSELNLSSLELGDSALYFCASSARTGGTDTQYFGPGTRLTVL.

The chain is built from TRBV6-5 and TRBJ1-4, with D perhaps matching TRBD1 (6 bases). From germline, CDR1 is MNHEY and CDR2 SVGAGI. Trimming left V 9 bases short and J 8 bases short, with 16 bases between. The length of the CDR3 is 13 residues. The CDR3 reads CASCMGGGEKLFF. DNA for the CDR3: TGTGCCAGTTGTATGGGCGGGGGCGAAAAACTGTTTTTT.

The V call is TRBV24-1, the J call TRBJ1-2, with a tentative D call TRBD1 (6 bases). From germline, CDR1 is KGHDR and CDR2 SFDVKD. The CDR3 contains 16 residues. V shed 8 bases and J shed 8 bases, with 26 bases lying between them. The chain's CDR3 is CATTSPRGRGWWGYTF. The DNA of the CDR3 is TGTGCCACCACAAGCCCCAGGGGTAGGGGTTGGTGGGGCTACACCTTC.

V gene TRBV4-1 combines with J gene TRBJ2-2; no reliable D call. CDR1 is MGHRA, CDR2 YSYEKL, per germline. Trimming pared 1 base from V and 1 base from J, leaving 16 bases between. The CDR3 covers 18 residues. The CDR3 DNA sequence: TGCGCCAGCAGCCAAGGGATATGGCGGCGGCAGAACACCGGGGAGCTGTTTTTT. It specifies CASSQGIWRRQNTGELFF.